Included here is one T cell receptor beta chain sequence, with context. The record originates from a study of T cell responses to AZD1222 COVID-19 vaccine. The V segment lost 0 bases and the J segment 7 bases; nucleotides outside the gene matches: 5. Germline CDR1 SNHLY, CDR2 FYNNEI. The CDR3 contains 15 residues. Profiled with immunoSEQ multiplex PCR; TCRdb holds only in-frame clones, not every one. The profile covers about 120,000 clones, with around nine tenths appearing a single time and 2.4% taken by the ten largest. J is TRBJ2-1 and V is TRBV2; 8 bases agree with TRBD2. The TCR sequence derives from an adult in good health. Sequences were derived from peripheral blood, sampled on day 0 of AZD1222 vaccination. This CDR3 is CASSEARGGANEQFF. In nucleotides, the CDR3 is TGTGCCAGCAGTGAAGCCCGGGGGGGGGCTAATGAGCAGTTCTTC. The whole variable domain, remainder taken from reference TRBV2 and TRBJ2-1, is EPEVTQTPSHQVTQMGQEVILRCVPISNHLYFYWYRQILGQKVEFLVSFYNNEISEKSEIFDDQFSVERPDGSNFTLKIRSTKLEDSAMYFCASSEARGGANEQFFGPGTRLTVL.